The clone carrying this T cell receptor (beta chain) was seen once. The antigen remains undetermined. TCRdb's table, derived via immunoSEQ multiplex PCR, lists solely in-frame clones and lacks some. The table lists about 40,000 clones, 84% of them singletons, with under 2.5% in the top ten. In germline, CDR1 is MGHRA, CDR2 YSYEKL. Trimming pared 4 bases from V and 1 base from J, leaving 7 bases between. The CDR3 covers 13 residues. The entry originates in a study of a mutant IDH1 vaccine in newly diagnosed glioma. General study points: Patients showed vaccine-induced immune responses at a rate of 80% to 95%. Changes to the top peripheral T cell clonotypes appeared unrelated to pseudoprogression.

Time point: week 11, during vaccination. What each vaccine dose contained was 300 ug of mutant IDH1 20-mer peptide, accompanied by topical imiquimod. Astrocytomas found in donors were new, WHO grade 3 or 4, IDH1-mutant and ATRX-lost. The receptor was derived from a middle-aged man with glioma. The V and J genes are TRBV4-1 and TRBJ2-5, with no clear D. The starting material was PBMCs, obtained from a glioma patient whose treatment included an IDH1 peptide vaccine. The CDR3 sequence is CASSLGTQETQYF. For the CDR3, the DNA is TGCGCCAGCAGCCTGGGAACCCAAGAGACCCAGTACTTC.